This record concerns one T cell receptor beta chain sequence. Its antigen remains unknown. Libraries were prepared by immunoSEQ multiplex PCR; TCRdb keeps only in-frame clonotypes and omits some of them. The repertoire has about 16,000 clones, around 81% of them found once; the top ten carry 9% to 15%. This sample was included in a study of OX40 agonist ivuxolimab in advanced cancers. Regarding the study as a whole: Compared with CD4+, CD8+ T cells on average had more expanded clones. Low clonal expansion, among the lowest seen, marked partial responders at 0.1-3.0 mg/kg. Nonresponders, in some cases, also had low normalized T-cell clonal expansion.

Germline V gene sequence: CDR1 SQVTM, CDR2 ANQGSEA. The CDR3 has 12 amino acids. Between the trimmed V and J ends, which lost 6 bases and 3 bases, there was a span of 11 bases. Sequences were derived from CD4+ or CD8+ T cells sorted from blood, sampled in a trial of the OX40 agonist ivuxolimab. The TCR originated in an adult with an advanced solid tumor such as melanoma, head and neck, liver or kidney cancer. The V and J genes are TRBV29-1 and TRBJ2-5, with D perhaps being TRBD1 or TRBD2 (5 bases each). DNA for the CDR3: TGCAGCGTCTCGGGACCTGAAGAGACCCAGTACTTC. It specifies CSVSGPEETQYF.